The source of this T cell receptor (beta chain) is a study of blood T cells in healthy people across ages. Primers used in a second PCR of roughly 6 to 11 cycles were a sample-barcoded 5' primer and a J-beta primer mix. MiXCR, run by TCRdb on the 5' RACE reads, gives a single entry per CDR3 protein. The data contain approximately 900,000 distinct CDR3 sequences, 25% to 30% of them singletons. Germline loops: CDR1 MGHRA, CDR2 YSYEKL. There are 16 residues in the CDR3. Trimming shortened V by 6 bases and J by 0 bases, and 18 bases separated the two germline ends. The same sample was also used in a study of T cells of mothers and their children.

The sequenced sample consisted of blood. The chain couples TRBV4-1 to TRBJ2-7; D is tentatively TRBD1 or TRBD2 (6 bases each). The receptor comes from a woman in her 40s in good health. This CDR3 is CASSLGGGAVSYEQYF. The CDR3 coding sequence is TGCGCCAGCAGTTTGGGGGGCGGGGCTGTCTCCTACGAGCAGTACTTC.